This TCR beta chain was obtained from a study of vaccination and CD4 T cells after COVID-19. The wider study: Culture controls were given either a CEFX pool, an HIV-1 Nef pool, or no peptide.

This clonotype has just a few counts. What it binds is unknown. Cultured CD4+ T cell DNA was sequenced using the Oncomine TCR Beta short-read assay. TCRdb re-called the PCR reads through MiXCR, storing one row per CDR3 protein. This sample has around 12,000 distinct CDR3 sequences, with 35% to 45% found just once. The ends lost 2 bases at V and 4 bases at J; junction bases unmatched: 1. Germline CDR1 is MDHEN and CDR2 is SYDVKM. This CDR3 spans 14 amino acids. Treatment reported: roughly 11-day PBMC culture with coronavirus spike peptide pools or control peptides (ViraFEST assay). Days 3 and 7 were when half the medium was replaced with fresh IL-2 medium.

The chain is built from TRBV28 and TRBJ1-5; 8 bases are a match to TRBD1. This TCR came from a human donor with COVID-19. Sequencing was done on a sample of cultured CD4+ T cells from blood. This CDR3 is CASSLDRGNQPQHF. The CDR3 DNA reads as TGTGCCAGCAGTTTAGACAGGGGTAATCAGCCCCAGCATTTT.